Listed here is a single T cell receptor (beta chain). This sample is drawn from a study of shared clonotypes between healthy human individuals. CDR1 MNHEY and CDR2 SVGAGI come from the germline V gene. V shed 7 bases and J 10 bases; nucleotides not matched to a gene: 7. This CDR3 is 13 amino acids long. In the authors' methods: ImmunoSEQ only sent back junction sequences with no quality scores, so filtering was done differently. The repertoire was sequenced with immunoSEQ multiplex PCR; TCRdb's copy has only in-frame clones and lacks some. V and J calls and clone size come straight from that table; D and trimming were deduced from the DNA. The repertoire holds some 1,600,000 clones, with 95% to 99% as singletons.

This clonotype originated in a man younger than 45 in good health. Material for sequencing was naive CD4+ T cells sorted from blood. Subset specified: CD45RA+ positively selected. The genes are TRBV6-5 and TRBJ2-1; 10 bases map to TRBD2. The CDR3 DNA is TGTGCCAGCACTCAGACTAGCGGGTACGAGCAGTTCTTC. Amino acids: CASTQTSGYEQFF.